This is a list of T cell receptor beta chains from one sample in a study of shared clonotypes between healthy human individuals. The table came from immunoSEQ multiplex PCR; TCRdb's copy has only in-frame clones and leaves some out. The sample has about 590,000 clones; nearly 97% are singletons. Sample: naive CD8+ T cells sorted from blood. These receptors were collected from a woman aged 25 to 39 in good health. Both conserved end residues are part of each CDR3. A D gene is named only where the DNA matches it firmly. Clone size is stated in some rows and not others, as once, few, many or a class when expanded.

cdr3_nt	cdr3_aa	v_call	j_call	d_call	clone_size
TGTGCCTCAATTGAGGGGGCAGGGACGGTTCAGCCCCAGCATTTT	CASIEGAGTVQPQHF	TRBV2	TRBJ1-5	TRBD1	-
TGTGCCAGTAGTATATGGAGCAGGGGGCGAGGCACTGAAGCTTTCTTT	CASSIWSRGRGTEAFF	TRBV19	TRBJ1-1	TRBD1	-
TGTGCCAGCAGTCCGATCGGGGGGCTGGATGGCTACACCTTC	CASSPIGGLDGYTF	TRBV27	TRBJ1-2	-	-
TGTGCCAGCAGTGAAGTAATCCAGGGGGCCCCCCAGGAACTGTTTTTT	CASSEVIQGAPQELFF	TRBV2	TRBJ1-4	TRBD1	-
TGTGCCACCAGCAGAGTGGGTCAAGGGGGTCAGCCCCAGCATTTT	CATSRVGQGGQPQHF	TRBV15	TRBJ1-5	-	-
TGCAGCGTTGAGGCTAGCGGGGACGGCAATGAGCAGTTCTTC	CSVEASGDGNEQFF	TRBV29-1	TRBJ2-1	TRBD2	-
TGTGCCAGCAGCTTAGTAGGGTTGGCTGGGGCCAACGTCCTGACTTTC	CASSLVGLAGANVLTF	TRBV11-2	TRBJ2-6	-	-
TGTGCCAGCAGCCCGTTGGGAGGAGGCTACACCTTC	CASSPLGGGYTF	TRBV7-9	TRBJ1-2	-	-
TGTGCCAGCAGCTTACTCGGGGGAGACGAGCAGTACTTC	CASSLLGGDEQYF	TRBV5-4	TRBJ2-7	-	-
TGTGCCAGTCTTCACAGGGTTTCTAATGAGCAGTTCTTC	CASLHRVSNEQFF	TRBV19	TRBJ2-1	-	-
TGTGCCAGCAGTTACTCGTGGGCGGGAGTGGACGAGCAGTACTTC	CASSYSWAGVDEQYF	TRBV6-6	TRBJ2-7	TRBD2	-
TGCGCCAGCAGCCAAGACCCTAGCGGGAGGGCCGATGAGCAGTTCTTC	CASSQDPSGRADEQFF	TRBV4-1	TRBJ2-1	TRBD2	-
TGTGCCAGCAGGGAGACATGGGACATTAGAAATTCACCCCTCCACTTT	CASRETWDIRNSPLHF	TRBV2	TRBJ1-6	-	-
TGTGCCAGCGGGGGGAGCTCGAGCAATGAGCAGTTCTTC	CASGGSSSNEQFF	TRBV7-9	TRBJ2-1	-	once
TGCAGCGTTGACCAAGCGGGGAGCTCCTACAATGAGCAGTTCTTC	CSVDQAGSSYNEQFF	TRBV29-1	TRBJ2-1	TRBD2	-
TGTGCCAGCAGCCGTGAAACTAGCGGGACATCCTACGAGCAGTACTTC	CASSRETSGTSYEQYF	TRBV5-4	TRBJ2-7	TRBD2	-
TGTGCCAGCACTATCCAAGCGGGAACTGAGCAGTTCTTC	CASTIQAGTEQFF	TRBV27	TRBJ2-1	TRBD2	-
TGTGCCAGCTTCTTAGCGGGAGGGCCGGTATCTTACAATGAGCAGTTCTTC	CASFLAGGPVSYNEQFF	TRBV5-6	TRBJ2-1	TRBD2	-
TGTGCCAGCAGCCAATCTGGTCCCCCCTACAATGAGCAGTTCTTC	CASSQSGPPYNEQFF	TRBV14	TRBJ2-1	-	-
TGTGCCAGCAGTTTTGCCCCTGAGGAGACCCAGTACTTC	CASSFAPEETQYF	TRBV6-1	TRBJ2-5	-	-
TGCGCCAGCAGCTTGAATGGGGATGAGCAGTTCTTC	CASSLNGDEQFF	TRBV5-1	TRBJ2-1	-	-
TGTGCCAGTAGGGATGGGTGGGGCTCCGGCACAGATACGCAGTATTTT	CASRDGWGSGTDTQYF	TRBV19	TRBJ2-3	-	-
TGCGCCAGCAGCCAAAGGGCACGTTACGAGCAGTACTTC	CASSQRARYEQYF	TRBV4-1	TRBJ2-7	-	-
TGTGCCACCAGCAGAGATACCCTTGAGCAGTTCTTC	CATSRDTLEQFF	TRBV15	TRBJ2-1	-	few
TGTGCCAGCAGCTTATCGTTCCGGAGGGCTGTGACCGGGGAGCTGTTTTTT	CASSLSFRRAVTGELFF	TRBV11-2	TRBJ2-2	-	-
TGCAGCGTTGAAGGCTTGAACACCGGGGAGCTGTTTTTT	CSVEGLNTGELFF	TRBV29-1	TRBJ2-2	-	-
TGTGCCAGCAGCCCCCGGACTAGCGGGAGGGGGCACAATGAGCAGTTCTTC	CASSPRTSGRGHNEQFF	TRBV7-9	TRBJ2-1	TRBD2	once
TGTGCCAGCAGTGAAGAGGAGAACGGAGGCTACGAGCAGTACTTC	CASSEEENGGYEQYF	TRBV6-1	TRBJ2-7	-	-
TGTGCCAGCAGCGAAAGGGTCGGGGGGCGGACAACCAGCTCCTACGAGCAGTACTTC	CASSERVGGRTTSSYEQYF	TRBV2	TRBJ2-7	-	once
TGCGCCAGCAGCCAAGATCTAAAGGGCCACGAGCAGTACTTC	CASSQDLKGHEQYF	TRBV4-1	TRBJ2-7	-	-
TGTGCCAGCAGTTTGCTAGGGTCCGACCTGGGGCAGTACTTC	CASSLLGSDLGQYF	TRBV28	TRBJ2-7	-	-
TGTGCCTTCCAGGCTTCCGGGGAGCTGTTTTTT	CAFQASGELFF	TRBV30	TRBJ2-2	-	-
TGTGCCAGCAGTGAAGCTGCAAGTTCCACATATGGCTACACCTTC	CASSEAASSTYGYTF	TRBV6-1	TRBJ1-2	-	-
TGTGCCAGCAGTTACGTCGCAGGGGCGTACGAGCAGTACTTC	CASSYVAGAYEQYF	TRBV6-5	TRBJ2-7	-	-
TGTGCCAGCAGTTTATCTTGGGGGGCCCGCTCCTACGAGCAGTACTTC	CASSLSWGARSYEQYF	TRBV27	TRBJ2-7	-	-
TGTGCCAGCACACGGACTAGCGGGAGGACAGATACGCAGTATTTT	CASTRTSGRTDTQYF	TRBV6-5	TRBJ2-3	TRBD2	-
TGTGCCAGCTCACCCGACCACGCCTCCTCCTACGAGCAGTACTTC	CASSPDHASSYEQYF	TRBV18	TRBJ2-7	-	-